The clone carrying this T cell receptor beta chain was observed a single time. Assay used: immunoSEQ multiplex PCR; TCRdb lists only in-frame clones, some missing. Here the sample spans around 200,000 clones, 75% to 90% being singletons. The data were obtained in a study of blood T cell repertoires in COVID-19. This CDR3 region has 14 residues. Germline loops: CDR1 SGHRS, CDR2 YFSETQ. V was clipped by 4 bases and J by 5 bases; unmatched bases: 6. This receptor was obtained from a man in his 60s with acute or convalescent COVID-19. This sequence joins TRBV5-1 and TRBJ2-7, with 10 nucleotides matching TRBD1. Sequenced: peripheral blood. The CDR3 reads CASSPGQGRHEQYF. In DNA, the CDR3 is TGCGCCAGCAGCCCGGGACAGGGGCGCCACGAGCAGTACTTC.